This TCR beta chain was sequenced during a study of T cells in Graves' hyperthyroidism and ophthalmopathy. The TCR beta CDR3 regions underwent amplification using RNA transcripts as the source. RT-PCR in the first round (using the HTBI primer set) targeted the TCR CDR3. TCRdb reanalysed the multiplex PCR reads using MiXCR and keeps one entry per CDR3 protein. The sample holds 300,000 or so distinct CDR3 sequences; under 25% are singletons and the top ten take around half. Hyperthyroidism, newly diagnosed and lasting under 2 months, affected patients aged 18 to 65. The CDR3 totals 12 residues. V dropped 5 bases and J dropped 5 bases, with 10 bases sitting between them. Germline V gene lookup returns CDR1 SGHAT and CDR2 FQNNGV.

The source of this sequence is a woman in her 50s with Graves' hyperthyroidism. Sequencing used blood. The chain carries TRBV11-2 and TRBJ2-7; D not certain. The CDR3 protein is CASSRWSDEQYF. The CDR3 DNA reads as TGTGCCAGCAGCCGGTGGTCCGACGAGCAGTACTTC.